A selection of T cell receptor beta chains follows, all from one sample in a study of shared clonotypes between healthy human individuals. Some clones are missing from TCRdb's copy, which holds only in-frame ones; the method was immunoSEQ multiplex PCR. The table has about 2 million clones, 85% to 95% seen once. Sequencing was performed on naive CD8+ T cells sorted from blood. Every receptor here comes from a man aged 18 to 30 in good health. Both conserved end residues are part of each CDR3. D genes are given only for firm matches. Rows give clone size only sometimes, using once, few, many, or a class for an expanded clone.

TRBV19	-	TRBJ1-1	-	CASSIGPGSVTEAFF	TGTGCCAGTAGTATAGGGCCTGGATCGGTGACTGAAGCTTTCTTT
TRBV27	-	TRBJ2-7	TRBD1	CASSWGQGYEQYF	TGTGCCAGCAGTTGGGGACAGGGCTACGAGCAGTACTTC
TRBV14	-	TRBJ1-1	-	CASSQDIGVGTEAFF	TGTGCCAGCAGCCAAGATATAGGGGTGGGCACTGAAGCTTTCTTT
TRBV5-4	-	TRBJ2-5	TRBD2	CASSDGTSGETQYF	TGTGCCAGCAGCGACGGGACTAGCGGCGAGACCCAGTACTTC
TRBV6-5	once	TRBJ2-7	-	CASSYSSEYEQYF	TGTGCCAGCAGTTACTCATCCGAGTACGAGCAGTACTTC
TRBV5-4	-	TRBJ1-3	-	CASSFGGSGNTIYF	TGTGCCAGCAGCTTCGGCGGCTCTGGAAACACCATATATTTT
TRBV25-1	-	TRBJ2-1	-	CASSDGLEQFF	TGTGCCAGCAGTGATGGTCTTGAGCAGTTCTTC
TRBV6-1	-	TRBJ1-4	TRBD1	CASSKDRGPNEKLFF	TGTGCCAGCAGTAAGGACAGGGGACCGAATGAAAAACTGTTTTTT
TRBV7-8	-	TRBJ2-7	-	CASSHDSYEQYF	TGTGCCAGCAGCCACGACTCCTACGAGCAGTACTTC
TRBV11-2	-	TRBJ2-4	-	CASSTREGADIQYF	TGTGCCAGCAGCACTCGGGAGGGGGCGGACATTCAGTACTTC
TRBV30	-	TRBJ2-2	-	CAWSVLRGNTGELFF	TGTGCCTGGAGTGTATTGCGGGGGAACACCGGGGAGCTGTTTTTT
TRBV5-6	-	TRBJ2-1	-	CAGSLWIYNEQFF	TGTGCCGGCTCCCTCTGGATATACAATGAGCAGTTCTTC
TRBV9	-	TRBJ1-2	-	CASSEDSSGGYGYTF	TGTGCCAGCAGCGAGGACAGTTCCGGGGGCTATGGCTACACCTTC
TRBV7-9	-	TRBJ2-7	TRBD2	CASRPWGREREDGYEQYF	TGTGCCAGCAGACCTTGGGGGCGCGAGCGGGAGGACGGATACGAGCAGTACTTC
TRBV4-3	few	TRBJ2-7	TRBD2	CASSQDWASGTYEQYF	TGCGCCAGCAGCCAAGATTGGGCTAGCGGAACCTACGAGCAGTACTTC
TRBV7-3	-	TRBJ2-2	-	CASSLRQANTGELFF	TGTGCCAGCAGCTTACGGCAAGCGAACACCGGGGAGCTGTTTTTT
TRBV4-1	-	TRBJ1-2	-	CASSQDVVQTGPNGYTF	TGCGCCAGCAGCCAAGATGTGGTCCAGACAGGACCCAATGGCTACACCTTC
TRBV7-8	once	TRBJ2-2	-	CASQDKPDTGELFF	TGTGCCAGCCAAGACAAACCGGACACCGGGGAGCTGTTTTTT
TRBV6-5	-	TRBJ2-5	-	CASLETQYF	TGTGCCAGCCTGGAGACCCAGTACTTC
TRBV6-6	-	TRBJ2-3	-	CASIYGEDTDTQYF	TGTGCCAGCATTTATGGGGAGGACACAGATACGCAGTATTTT
TRBV6-5	-	TRBJ1-5	-	CASSTYSNQPQHF	TGTGCCAGCAGTACCTATAGCAATCAGCCCCAGCATTTT
TRBV6-5	-	TRBJ2-5	-	CASSYSVTGIQETQYF	TGTGCCAGCAGTTACTCGGTTACGGGAATTCAAGAGACCCAGTACTTC
TRBV30	-	TRBJ2-3	TRBD2	CAWATSGGYTQYF	TGTGCCTGGGCGACTAGCGGGGGATATACGCAGTATTTT
TRBV29-1	-	TRBJ1-4	-	CSVDPRGDEKLFF	TGCAGCGTTGATCCCAGGGGTGATGAAAAACTGTTTTTT
TRBV6-6	once	TRBJ2-1	-	CASSPPPGFDEQFF	TGTGCCAGCAGCCCCCCCCCAGGGTTCGATGAGCAGTTCTTC
TRBV11-2	-	TRBJ1-1	TRBD1	CASSLAYRGNTEAFF	TGTGCCAGCAGCTTAGCGTACAGGGGGAACACTGAAGCTTTCTTT
TRBV7-9	-	TRBJ2-2	TRBD1	CASRPTGTGVFGELFF	TGTGCCAGCAGACCAACCGGGACAGGGGTCTTCGGGGAGCTGTTTTTT
TRBV7-8	-	TRBJ2-3	TRBD2	CASSLQAGGPFEYF	TGTGCCAGCAGCTTACAAGCGGGAGGGCCATTTGAGTATTTT
TRBV27	-	TRBJ1-5	-	CASSREPGPGGNQPQHF	TGTGCCAGCAGTCGCGAACCGGGCCCCGGCGGCAATCAGCCCCAGCATTTT
TRBV2	-	TRBJ1-1	-	CASSEGEVPNTEAFF	TGTGCCAGCAGTGAAGGGGAGGTACCGAACACTGAAGCTTTCTTT
TRBV4-1	once	TRBJ2-1	-	CASSQDFEWVFAEQFF	TGCGCCAGCAGCCAAGATTTCGAGTGGGTATTCGCTGAGCAGTTCTTC
TRBV28	-	TRBJ2-7	-	CASSTNYEQYF	TGTGCCAGCAGCACGAATTACGAGCAGTACTTC
TRBV5-1	-	TRBJ1-1	-	CASSPWTSGGVNTEAFF	TGCGCCAGCAGCCCCTGGACATCCGGCGGGGTGAACACTGAAGCTTTCTTT
TRBV11-2	-	TRBJ2-6	-	CASSPDLNVLTF	TGTGCCAGCAGCCCGGACCTCAACGTCCTGACTTTC
TRBV14	-	TRBJ2-4	-	CASSGEGLGAIQYF	TGTGCCAGCAGCGGCGAGGGACTGGGGGCCATTCAGTACTTC
TRBV4-1	-	TRBJ2-7	TRBD2	CASSQVGGTICEQYF	TGCGCCAGCAGCCAAGTGGGGGGGACTATCTGCGAGCAGTACTTC
TRBV11-2	-	TRBJ2-3	-	CASSLLQGQDTQYF	TGTGCCAGCAGCTTATTGCAGGGCCAAGATACGCAGTATTTT
TRBV5-4	-	TRBJ2-3	-	CASSPPLADTQYF	TGTGCCAGCAGCCCGCCGTTGGCAGATACGCAGTATTTT
TRBV20-1	-	TRBJ1-2	-	CSAPENYGYTF	TGCAGTGCTCCAGAGAACTATGGCTACACCTTC
TRBV7-9	-	TRBJ2-5	-	CASSSSAQTQYF	TGTGCCAGCAGCTCCTCCGCCCAGACCCAGTACTTC
TRBV10-3	-	TRBJ1-1	-	CAISESVTTTEAFF	TGTGCCATCAGTGAGTCGGTGACAACCACTGAAGCTTTCTTT
TRBV7-9	-	TRBJ2-3	TRBD2	CASSSGTSVTDTQYF	TGTGCCAGCAGCTCCGGGACTAGCGTGACAGATACGCAGTATTTT
TRBV6-1	-	TRBJ2-7	-	CASSEGPYEQYF	TGTGCCAGCAGTGAAGGGCCTTACGAGCAGTACTTC
TRBV4-1	-	TRBJ2-7	TRBD1	CASSQVGQGYEQYF	TGCGCCAGCAGCCAAGTTGGACAGGGCTACGAGCAGTACTTC
TRBV29-1	-	TRBJ2-3	-	CSVEAADTTDTQYF	TGCAGCGTTGAGGCCGCAGATACCACAGATACGCAGTATTTT